A selection of T cell receptor beta chains follows, all from one sample in a study of OX40 agonist ivuxolimab in advanced cancers. The table came from immunoSEQ multiplex PCR; TCRdb's copy has only in-frame clones and leaves some out. The sample has around 60,000 clones; approximately 87% are singletons. The source material was CD4+ or CD8+ T cells sorted from blood, sampled in a trial of the OX40 agonist ivuxolimab. The source of these receptors is an adult with an advanced solid tumor such as melanoma, head and neck, liver or kidney cancer. Each CDR3 is given with its conserved first and last residue. A D gene is named only where the DNA matches it firmly. Where a row states a size, it is once, few, many or the class of an expanded clone; other rows omit it.

TRBJ2-3 | TRBV7-9 | TRBD2 | . | CASSFSGGGAQYF | TGTGCCAGCAGCTTTAGCGGGGGAGGTGCGCAGTATTTT
TRBJ2-7 | TRBV20-1 | . | . | CSASNREEQYF | TGCAGTGCTAGTAACAGGGAGGAGCAGTACTTC
TRBJ1-1 | TRBV7-9 | . | . | CASSLASGVNTEAFF | TGTGCCAGCAGCTTAGCATCAGGGGTGAACACTGAAGCTTTCTTT
TRBJ1-1 | TRBV4-1 | TRBD1 | . | CASSQYRGTEAFF | TGCGCCAGCAGCCAATACAGGGGCACTGAAGCTTTCTTT
TRBJ2-7 | TRBV7-9 | . | . | CASSSPPWTVSYEQYF | TGTGCCAGCAGCTCCCCGCCCTGGACAGTTTCCTACGAGCAGTACTTC
TRBJ2-3 | TRBV5-1 | TRBD2 | . | CASSALGSGRETDTQYF | TGCGCCAGCAGCGCGCTGGGTAGCGGGAGGGAGACAGATACGCAGTATTTT
TRBJ1-1 | TRBV27 | . | . | CASSLAPSGRTEAFF | TGTGCCAGCAGTTTGGCTCCGTCGGGGCGCACTGAAGCTTTCTTT
TRBJ2-5 | TRBV15 | . | . | CATDSGGGGLEETQYF | TGTGCCACCGATTCAGGTGGGGGCGGCTTAGAAGAGACCCAGTACTTC
TRBJ2-3 | TRBV28 | TRBD2 | few | CASTLGLAGATDTQYF | TGTGCCAGCACACTGGGACTAGCGGGGGCCACAGATACGCAGTATTTT
TRBJ2-3 | TRBV5-1 | . | . | CASSMIEGSTDTQYF | TGCGCCAGCAGCATGATAGAGGGCAGCACAGATACGCAGTATTTT
TRBJ1-2 | TRBV28 | TRBD1 | . | CASLPSGTGYGYTF | TGTGCCAGCCTGCCGTCTGGGACAGGGTACGGCTACACCTTC
TRBJ2-1 | TRBV6-6 | . | . | CASSLRVSYNEQFF | TGTGCCAGCAGCTTGAGGGTTTCCTACAATGAGCAGTTCTTC
TRBJ2-3 | TRBV19 | . | . | CASSSVLLTDTQYF | TGTGCCAGTAGTTCGGTCCTCCTCACAGATACGCAGTATTTT
TRBJ2-7 | TRBV6-1 | . | . | CASSSSRGYEQYF | TGTGCCAGCAGTTCCTCTCGTGGGTACGAGCAGTACTTC
TRBJ1-5 | TRBV7-9 | . | . | CASSLRPIGGRNQPQHF | TGTGCCAGCAGCTTAAGACCCATTGGTGGGCGCAATCAGCCCCAGCATTTT
TRBJ2-3 | TRBV5-4 | TRBD1 | once | CASSSGTGGADTQYF | TGTGCCAGCAGCTCCGGGACAGGGGGCGCAGATACGCAGTATTTT
TRBJ2-2 | TRBV12-5 | TRBD1 | . | CASGNPRGRTRGELFF | TGTGCTAGTGGCAACCCCAGGGGGCGAACGAGGGGGGAGCTGTTTTTT
TRBJ2-3 | TRBV28 | TRBD2 | . | CASKHPAGSGTDTQYF | TGTGCCAGCAAACACCCAGCGGGGAGTGGGACAGATACGCAGTATTTT
TRBJ2-1 | TRBV4-3 | TRBD2 | few | CASSRGLAGGENEQFF | TGCGCCAGCAGCCGAGGACTAGCGGGGGGGGAAAATGAGCAGTTCTTC
TRBJ1-4 | TRBV6-8 | . | . | CASSLRARREKLFF | TGTGCCAGCAGTTTGAGGGCGCGTAGGGAAAAACTGTTTTTT
TRBJ1-2 | TRBV2 | . | . | CASRTQGPTVEGYTF | TGTGCCAGCAGGACGCAGGGCCCCACGGTGGAGGGCTACACCTTC
TRBJ2-7 | TRBV7-2 | TRBD1 | . | CASSGQAGQGDGQYF | TGTGCCAGCAGCGGACAAGCTGGACAGGGCGATGGGCAGTACTTC
TRBJ2-1 | TRBV29-1 | . | . | CSVPSGGGRNNEQFF | TGCAGCGTTCCCAGTGGTGGTGGCAGAAACAATGAGCAGTTCTTC
TRBJ2-3 | TRBV2 | . | . | CASSGQDTQYF | TGTGCCAGCAGTGGACAAGATACGCAGTATTTT
TRBJ2-3 | TRBV29-1 | . | . | CSVARGNTDTQYF | TGCAGCGTTGCGAGGGGAAACACAGATACGCAGTATTTT
TRBJ2-6 | TRBV15 | TRBD2 | . | CATSRGRGGGANVLTF | TGTGCCACCAGCAGAGGTCGCGGGGGTGGGGCCAACGTCCTGACTTTC
TRBJ1-2 | TRBV19 | TRBD1 | . | CASMATGGTDLGYTF | TGTGCCAGTATGGCTACAGGGGGCACAGACCTTGGCTACACCTTC
TRBJ2-7 | TRBV16 | . | once | CASSRDILGDEQYF | TGTGCCAGCAGCCGGGACATCCTCGGGGACGAGCAGTACTTC
TRBJ2-3 | TRBV6-5 | . | . | CASSYSGFYTDTQYF | TGTGCCAGCAGTTACTCAGGTTTCTACACAGATACGCAGTATTTT
TRBJ2-6 | TRBV5-4 | . | . | CASSLGGAGANVLTF | TGTGCCAGCAGCTTGGGGGGGGCTGGGGCCAACGTCCTGACTTTC
TRBJ1-1 | TRBV10-2 | . | . | CASTPGPNTEAFF | TGCGCCAGCACCCCGGGACCGAACACTGAAGCTTTCTTT
TRBJ1-3 | TRBV19 | . | . | CASTLGMVGGNTIYF | TGTGCCAGTACCCTGGGGATGGTCGGAGGAAACACCATATATTTT
TRBJ2-6 | TRBV7-6 | . | . | CASSLSGSGANVLTF | TGTGCCAGCAGCCTCAGTGGGTCTGGGGCCAACGTCCTGACTTTC
TRBJ1-6 | TRBV7-2 | TRBD1 | . | CASSAPGTGGNSPLHF | TGTGCCAGCAGCGCGCCCGGGACAGGGGGGAATTCACCCCTCCACTTT
TRBJ1-5 | TRBV7-9 | . | . | CASSLYIDQPQHF | TGTGCCAGCAGCTTATACATTGATCAGCCCCAGCATTTT
TRBJ2-2 | TRBV2 | . | . | CASRGTGELFF | TGTGCCAGCAGGGGTACCGGGGAGCTGTTTTTT